Listed below are T cell receptor beta chains from one sample, sequenced in a study of T cells after yellow fever vaccination. TCRdb re-called the 5' RACE reads through MiXCR, storing one row per CDR3 protein. The repertoire has 450,000 to 650,000 distinct CDR3 sequences, 13% of them found once; the top ten carry about an eighth. This specimen consisted of PBMCs, obtained on the day of the yellow fever booster vaccination. These receptors all stem from a man aged 25 to 40 who received the YFV17D yellow fever vaccine. The conserved cysteine and the conserved F or W are not part of the CDR3 here. Fields, in order: V gene, clone size, CDR3 protein. Some rows mark clone size as missing; the rest say once, few, many or name a class of expanded clone.

V: TRBV20-1
size: few
CDR3: SARTASGTNEQF

V: TRBV5-1
size: NA
CDR3: ASSSGTGTNEAF

V: TRBV20-1
size: few
CDR3: SATSGGSSYEQY

V: TRBV29-1
size: few
CDR3: SVGSLGAGVENEQF

V: TRBV27
size: many
CDR3: ASSTSGLVGQY

V: TRBV25-1
size: NA
CDR3: ASSRDFSYGYT

V: TRBV20-1
size: many
CDR3: SASGTGTYEQY

V: TRBV7-9
size: NA
CDR3: ASSLEQGKITDTQY

V: TRBV6-5
size: few
CDR3: ASSYSQKGGHYGYT

V: TRBV5-5
size: NA
CDR3: ASTQRAGGETQY

V: TRBV12-3/TRBV12-4
size: NA
CDR3: ASSFLSSGRTNEQF

V: TRBV10-3
size: few
CDR3: ATTDRGFNEQF

V: TRBV5-1
size: few
CDR3: ASSSTPDSNQPQH

V: TRBV7-9
size: few
CDR3: ASSLAGAAKETQY

V: TRBV3-1
size: NA
CDR3: ASRDHGTGLETQY

V: TRBV11-1
size: NA
CDR3: ASSEDPTGAF

V: TRBV20-1
size: NA
CDR3: SATTGTADYNEQF